This TCR beta chain was found in a study of blood T cell repertoires in COVID-19. Study background: Donors in the United States, Italy and Spain gave samples during acute or convalescent COVID-19. Sample material is recorded as cDNA or gDNA derived from T cells, B-cell-depleted T cells, or PBMCs.

Original data processing: The authors estimated nucleated cell counts from reference gene primer amplification. Method: immunoSEQ multiplex PCR; TCRdb's copy keeps in-frame clones and lacks some. The V and J calls and clone size are taken from that table; D and trimming were inferred from the DNA. The sample consists of approximately 100,000 clones, roughly 80% of them appearing once. The CDR3 totals 16 residues. V shed 5 bases and J 0 bases; nucleotides not matched to a gene: 5. Looked up from germline, CDR1 is MNHEY and CDR2 is SMNVEV (reference sequence). The sequence was obtained from an elderly woman with active or convalescent COVID-19. J is TRBJ2-7 and V is TRBV27; 12 nucleotides align to TRBD2. The sequencing input was peripheral blood. The CDR3 loop reads CASSRKTSGSSYEQYF. The CDR3 DNA is TGTGCCAGCAGTCGGAAGACTAGCGGGAGCTCCTACGAGCAGTACTTC.